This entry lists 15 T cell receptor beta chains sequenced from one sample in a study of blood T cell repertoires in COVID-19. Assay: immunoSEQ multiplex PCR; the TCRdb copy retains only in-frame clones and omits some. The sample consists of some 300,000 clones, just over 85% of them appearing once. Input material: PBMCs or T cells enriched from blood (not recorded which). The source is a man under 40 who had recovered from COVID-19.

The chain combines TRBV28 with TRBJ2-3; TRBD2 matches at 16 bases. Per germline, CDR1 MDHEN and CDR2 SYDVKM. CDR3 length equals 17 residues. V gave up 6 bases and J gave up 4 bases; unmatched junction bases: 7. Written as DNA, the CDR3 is TGTGCCAGCAGGTCCGGGACTAGCGGGGGGGTGGCAGATACGCAGTATTTT. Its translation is CASRSGTSGGVADTQYF.

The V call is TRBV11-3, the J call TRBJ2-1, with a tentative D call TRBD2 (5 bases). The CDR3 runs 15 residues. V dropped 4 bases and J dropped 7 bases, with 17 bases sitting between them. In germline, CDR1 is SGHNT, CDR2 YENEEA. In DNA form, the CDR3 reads TGTGCCAGCAGCTCCGGACTTACCTATGCAAATGAGCAGTTCTTC. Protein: CASSSGLTYANEQFF.

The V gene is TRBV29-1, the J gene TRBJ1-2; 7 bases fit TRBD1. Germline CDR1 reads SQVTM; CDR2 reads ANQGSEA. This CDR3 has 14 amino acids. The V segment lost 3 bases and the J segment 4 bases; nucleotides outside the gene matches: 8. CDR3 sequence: CSVDRFNRGYGYTF. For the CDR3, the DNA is TGCAGCGTTGACAGGTTCAACAGGGGCTATGGCTACACCTTC.

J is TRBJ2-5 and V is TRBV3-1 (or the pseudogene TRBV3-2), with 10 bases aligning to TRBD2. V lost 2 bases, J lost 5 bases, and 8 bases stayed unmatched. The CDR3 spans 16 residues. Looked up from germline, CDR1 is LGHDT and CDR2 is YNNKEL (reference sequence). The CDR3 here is CASSQNPASGGETQYF. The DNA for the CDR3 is TGTGCCAGCAGCCAAAATCCGGCTAGCGGGGGTGAGACCCAGTACTTC.

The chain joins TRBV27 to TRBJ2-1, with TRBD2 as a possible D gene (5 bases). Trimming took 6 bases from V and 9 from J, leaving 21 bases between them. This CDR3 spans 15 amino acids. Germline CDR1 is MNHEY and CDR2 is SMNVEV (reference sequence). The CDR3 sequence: CASRENQVRGSEQFF. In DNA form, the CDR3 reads TGTGCCAGCAGGGAGAACCAGGTCCGGGGATCTGAGCAGTTCTTC.

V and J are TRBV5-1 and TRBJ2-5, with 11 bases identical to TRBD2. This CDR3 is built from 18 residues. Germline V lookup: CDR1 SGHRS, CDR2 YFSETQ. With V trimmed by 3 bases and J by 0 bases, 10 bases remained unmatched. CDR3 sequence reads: CASSWRGRLAGNQETQYF. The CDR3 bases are TGCGCCAGCAGCTGGCGGGGTCGACTAGCGGGAAACCAAGAGACCCAGTACTTC. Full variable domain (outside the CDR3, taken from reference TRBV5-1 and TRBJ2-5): KAGVTQTPRYLIKTRGQQVTLSCSPISGHRSVSWYQQTPGQGLQFLFEYFSETQRNKGNFPGRFSGRQFSNSRSEMNVSTLELGDSALYLCASSWRGRLAGNQETQYFGPGTRLLVL.

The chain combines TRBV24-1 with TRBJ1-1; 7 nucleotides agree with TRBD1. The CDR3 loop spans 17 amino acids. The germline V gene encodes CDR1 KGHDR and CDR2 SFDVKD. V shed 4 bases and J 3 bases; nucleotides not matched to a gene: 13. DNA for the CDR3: TGTGCCACCAGTGACTTACCAGGGGGAACGGAGTACACTGAAGCTTTCTTT. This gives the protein CATSDLPGGTEYTEAFF.

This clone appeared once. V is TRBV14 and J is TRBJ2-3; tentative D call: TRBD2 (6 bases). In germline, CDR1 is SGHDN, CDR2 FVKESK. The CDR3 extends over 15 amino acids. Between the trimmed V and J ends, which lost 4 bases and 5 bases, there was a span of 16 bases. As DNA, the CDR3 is TGTGCCAGCAGCCCCACGACGGGAGCGCGAGATACGCAGTATTTT. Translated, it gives CASSPTTGARDTQYF.

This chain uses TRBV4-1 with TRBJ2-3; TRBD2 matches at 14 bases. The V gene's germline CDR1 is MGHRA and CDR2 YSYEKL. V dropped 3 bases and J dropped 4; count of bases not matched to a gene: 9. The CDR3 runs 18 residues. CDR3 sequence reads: CASSQDPPTSGGADTQYF. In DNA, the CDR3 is TGCGCCAGCAGCCAGGACCCGCCGACTAGCGGGGGGGCAGATACGCAGTATTTT.

The DNA for the CDR3 is TGCGCCAGCACATCCGGGGACTTGAACACTGAAGCTTTCTTT. Its protein is CASTSGDLNTEAFF. This sequence joins TRBV5-1 and TRBJ1-1; tentative D call: TRBD1 (5 bases). Trimming removed 6 bases at V and 0 bases at J, with 12 bases between. Looked up from germline, CDR1 is SGHRS and CDR2 is YFSETQ. The CDR3 spans 14 residues.

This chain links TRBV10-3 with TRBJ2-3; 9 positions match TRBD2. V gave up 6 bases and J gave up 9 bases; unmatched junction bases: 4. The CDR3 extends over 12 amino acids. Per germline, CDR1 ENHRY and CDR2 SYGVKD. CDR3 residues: CAISRLADTQYF. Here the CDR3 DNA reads TGTGCCATCAGCCGACTAGCGGACACGCAGTATTTT.

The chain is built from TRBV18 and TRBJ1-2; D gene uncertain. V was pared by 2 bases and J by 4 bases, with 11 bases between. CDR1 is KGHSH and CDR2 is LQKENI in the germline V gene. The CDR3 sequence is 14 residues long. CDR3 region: CASSPDAGPYGYTF. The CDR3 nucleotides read TGTGCCAGCTCACCAGACGCAGGTCCCTATGGCTACACCTTC.

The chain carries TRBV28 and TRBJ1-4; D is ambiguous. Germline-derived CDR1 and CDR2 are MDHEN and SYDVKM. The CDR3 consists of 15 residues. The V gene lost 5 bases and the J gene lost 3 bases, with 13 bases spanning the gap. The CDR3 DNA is TGTGCCAGCAGTCCTACTGTTTCCCCTAATGAAAAACTGTTTTTT. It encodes CASSPTVSPNEKLFF.

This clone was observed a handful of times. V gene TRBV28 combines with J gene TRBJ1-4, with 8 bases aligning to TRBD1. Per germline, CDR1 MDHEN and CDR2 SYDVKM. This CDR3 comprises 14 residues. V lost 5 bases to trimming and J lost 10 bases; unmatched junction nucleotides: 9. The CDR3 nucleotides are TGTGCCAGCAGTCCAGGGGGCTCAGGTATAAAACTGTTTTTT. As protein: CASSPGGSGIKLFF.

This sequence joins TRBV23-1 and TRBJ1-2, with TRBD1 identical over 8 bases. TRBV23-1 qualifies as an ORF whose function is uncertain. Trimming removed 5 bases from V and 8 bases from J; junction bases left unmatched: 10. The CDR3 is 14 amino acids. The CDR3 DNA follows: TGCGCCAGCAGTGAAATTGACAGGGGAGCGGGCTACACCTTC. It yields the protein CASSEIDRGAGYTF.